Listed here is a single T cell receptor (beta chain). Antigen: not known. This CDR3 has 15 residues. V was shortened by 5 bases and J by 1 base, with 15 bases between the two germline ends. Per germline, CDR1 SGHNT and CDR2 YYREEE (reference sequence). This sample is drawn from a study of T cells in tuberculosis. The wider study: Sequenced TCRs come from CD1B-GMM tetramer-binding T cells. This South African cohort compared adolescents with or without latent tuberculosis against adults with active tuberculosis. The study, taken as a whole, reports: Active tuberculosis alpha repertoires lay closer to GMM-specific TCRs than controls'. Smaller alpha distances in active tuberculosis partly reflected shorter CDR3-alpha lengths.

Produced via immunoSEQ multiplex PCR; TCRdb's table is partial and in-frame only. The profile covers around 30,000 clones, with around 89% appearing a single time and approximately 5.9% taken by the ten largest. The sample taken for sequencing was PBMCs. The gene calls are TRBV5-4 and TRBJ1-1; perhaps TRBD1 as D (5 bases). The TCR comes from a donor between 10 and 35 years old with latent tuberculosis or without tuberculosis infection. CDR3 bases: TGTGCCAGCAGTTACTACCTGGGGCGGAACACTGAAGCTTTCTTT. Its translation is CASSYYLGRNTEAFF.